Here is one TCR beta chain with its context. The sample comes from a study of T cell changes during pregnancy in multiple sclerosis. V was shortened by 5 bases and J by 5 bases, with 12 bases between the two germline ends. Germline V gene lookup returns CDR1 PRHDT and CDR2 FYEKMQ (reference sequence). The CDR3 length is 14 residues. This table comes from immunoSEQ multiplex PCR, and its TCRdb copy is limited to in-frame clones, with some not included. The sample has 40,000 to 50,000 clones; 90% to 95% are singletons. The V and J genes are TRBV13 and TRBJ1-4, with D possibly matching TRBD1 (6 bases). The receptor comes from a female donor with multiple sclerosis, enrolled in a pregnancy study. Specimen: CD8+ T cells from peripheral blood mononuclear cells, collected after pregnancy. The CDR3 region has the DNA TGTGCCAGCAGCCCTCGACAGGAGAATGAAAAACTGTTTTTT. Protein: CASSPRQENEKLFF.